This entry lists 18 T cell receptor beta chains sequenced from one sample in a study of technical replicates of blood from several donors. TCRdb's table, derived via immunoSEQ multiplex PCR, lists solely in-frame clones and lacks some. This sample yields roughly 68,000 clones, of which 95% to 98% are seen a single time; around 0.3% belongs to the top ten. The sequenced material came from T cells isolated from PBMCs. These receptors all stem from a human donor in good health.

The J gene is TRBJ2-1, the V gene TRBV10-3; 8 nucleotides match TRBD2. Germline V lookup: CDR1 ENHRY, CDR2 SYGVKD. J lost 5 bases, V lost 4 bases, and 7 bases had no gene match. The CDR3 runs 15 residues. The CDR3 DNA follows: TGTGCCATCAGTGGTGGAGCGGGAGTGAACAATGAGCAGTTCTTC. Translated: CAISGGAGVNNEQFF.

CDR3 region: CASSQFSGNTIYF. CDR3 nucleotides: TGTGCCAGCAGTCAGTTCTCTGGAAACACCATATATTTT. J is TRBJ1-3 and V is TRBV5-6, with D uncertain. The CDR3 consists of 13 residues. V lost 5 bases, J lost 0 bases, and 6 bases lay in between. Germline lookup yields CDR1 SGHDT and CDR2 YYEEEE.

The chain is built from TRBV27 and TRBJ2-5; the D gene is possibly TRBD2 (6 bases). The CDR3 totals 15 residues. V dropped 6 bases and J dropped 5 bases, with 19 bases sitting between them. CDR1 is MNHEY, CDR2 SMNVEV, per germline (reference sequence). CDR3 region: CASRPLGREGETQYF. CDR3 coding DNA: TGTGCCAGCAGGCCATTGGGGCGGGAAGGGGAGACCCAGTACTTC.

The CDR3 sequence is CASSLNRANTEAFF. The DNA of the CDR3 is TGCGCCAGCAGCTTAAACAGAGCGAACACTGAAGCTTTCTTT. The chain links TRBV5-1 to TRBJ1-1; D uncertain. Germline V gene lookup returns CDR1 SGHRS and CDR2 YFSETQ. The CDR3 has 14 amino acids. The ends were cut back, 2 bases at V and 1 base at J, with 9 bases in the middle.

V and J are TRBV19 and TRBJ2-3, with D possibly TRBD2 on 5 matching bases. The V and J ends lost 1 base and 1 base respectively, with 15 bases between them. Germline-derived CDR1 and CDR2 are LNHDA and SQIVND (reference sequence). The CDR3 spans 17 residues. DNA for the CDR3: TGTGCCAGTAGTATAGGCGTGTGGGAGAGGGGCACAGATACGCAGTATTTT. This encodes CASSIGVWERGTDTQYF.

The chain carries TRBV19 and TRBJ2-5, with 9 bases fitting TRBD1. The CDR3 is 15 residues long. Germline V gives CDR1 LNHDA, CDR2 SQIVND (reference sequence). The ends lost 5 bases at V and 5 bases at J; junction bases unmatched: 9. The CDR3 loop reads CASSDRTGVDETQYF. The CDR3 bases are TGTGCCAGTAGTGACCGGACAGGGGTGGACGAGACCCAGTACTTC.

The gene calls are TRBV7-7 and TRBJ2-1; 8 nucleotides agree with TRBD2. CDR3 size: 15 residues. V was pared by 5 bases and J by 0 bases, with 3 bases of the junction left unmatched. Germline CDR1 reads SSHAT; CDR2 reads FNYEAQ (reference sequence). The CDR3 protein is CASSPSGSSYNEQFF. The CDR3 nucleotides are TGTGCCAGCAGCCCCAGCGGGAGCTCCTACAATGAGCAGTTCTTC.

CDR3 in amino acids: CASSPRDRGQSHYGYTF. The CDR3, as DNA: TGCGCCAGCAGCCCACGGGACAGGGGGCAAAGTCACTATGGCTACACCTTC. The chain has TRBV4-3 and TRBJ1-2, with 12 bases fitting TRBD1. The trim removed 4 bases at V and 3 bases at J, leaving 9 bases unmatched. CDR3 length: 17 amino acids. Germline CDR1 and CDR2: LGHNA and YSLEER.

CDR3 residues: CASGRLSGYTF. DNA for the CDR3: TGTGCCAGCGGGAGGTTGAGCGGCTACACCTTC. The chain recombines TRBV27 with TRBJ1-2; D ambiguous. V was shortened by 8 bases and J by 8 bases, with 12 bases between the two germline ends. Germline V gives CDR1 MNHEY, CDR2 SMNVEV (reference sequence). The CDR3 covers 11 residues.

The CDR3 reads CASSQGYSGEQFF. Here the CDR3 DNA reads TGTGCCAGCAGCCAGGGATATAGCGGTGAGCAGTTCTTC. The chain recombines TRBV4-2 with TRBJ2-1; perhaps TRBD2 as D (6 bases). V shed 3 bases and J shed 9 bases, with 12 bases lying between them. The germline V gene has CDR1 LGHNA and CDR2 YNFKEQ. CDR3 length: 13 amino acids.

J is TRBJ1-1 and V is TRBV19; 8 positions match TRBD1. From germline, CDR1 is LNHDA and CDR2 SQIVND (reference sequence). Unmatched junction bases numbered 7, after V lost 5 bases and J lost 8 bases. The CDR3 has 13 residues. This CDR3 is CASSYQGATEAFF. DNA of the CDR3: TGTGCCAGTAGTTATCAGGGGGCCACCGAAGCTTTCTTT.

The rearrangement joins TRBV28 to TRBJ2-5, with D maybe TRBD2 (7 bases). CDR3 length equals 14 residues. CDR1 and CDR2 (germline): MDHEN, SYDVKM. The ends were cut back, 7 bases at V and 5 bases at J, with 17 bases in the middle. The CDR3, as DNA: TGTGCCAGCATGGGGGGGGCGCTTAGCGAGACCCAGTACTTC. Its protein product is CASMGGALSETQYF.

The chain couples TRBV29-1 to TRBJ2-5, with 11 bases fitting TRBD2. Germline values: CDR1 SQVTM, CDR2 ANQGSEA. Trimming took 7 bases from V and 3 from J; bases not matched to a gene: 4. The CDR3 covers 13 residues. CDR3 sequence: CSGGLAEKETQYF. As DNA, the CDR3 is TGCAGCGGGGGACTAGCGGAAAAAGAGACCCAGTACTTC.

CDR3 loop: CASSLASGAGTEAFF. The CDR3 nucleotides read TGCGCCAGCAGCTTGGCGAGTGGGGCAGGTACTGAAGCTTTCTTT. V usage is TRBV5-1 and J usage is TRBJ1-1, with a weak D call TRBD1 (5 bases). V was trimmed by 0 bases and J by 5 bases, leaving 14 bases between them. Germline CDR1 and CDR2: SGHRS and YFSETQ. The CDR3 consists of 15 residues. Based on the CDR3 plus reference TRBV5-1 and TRBJ1-1, the full variable domain is KAGVTQTPRYLIKTRGQQVTLSCSPISGHRSVSWYQQTPGQGLQFLFEYFSETQRNKGNFPGRFSGRQFSNSRSEMNVSTLELGDSALYLCASSLASGAGTEAFFGQGTRLTVV.

The V call is TRBV5-6, the J call TRBJ1-5, with 7 bases that match TRBD1. The V gene's germline CDR1 is SGHDT and CDR2 YYEEEE. CDR3 size: 15 residues. V dropped 0 bases and J dropped 6; count of bases not matched to a gene: 6. Here the CDR3 DNA reads TGTGCCAGCAGCTTGGCGGGACAGTACATTCAGCCCCAGCATTTT. Translated: CASSLAGQYIQPQHF.

The CDR3 reads CASSQGRLEQLNTEAFF. CDR3 DNA: TGCGCCAGCAGCCAAGGCCGGTTGGAACAGCTTAACACTGAAGCTTTCTTT. This sequence joins TRBV4-1 and TRBJ1-1; D gene unclear. The V gene lost 1 base and the J gene lost 2 bases, with 17 bases spanning the gap. The CDR3 extends over 17 amino acids. Germline V gives CDR1 MGHRA, CDR2 YSYEKL.

The V gene is TRBV27, the J gene TRBJ2-5, with 7 bases that match TRBD2. V was pared by 5 bases and J by 0 bases, with 3 bases of the junction left unmatched. The CDR3 runs 14 residues. Germline V gene sequence: CDR1 MNHEY, CDR2 SMNVEV (reference sequence). In DNA, the CDR3 is TGTGCCAGCAGTCCGGGAGGATACCAAGAGACCCAGTACTTC. This sequence encodes CASSPGGYQETQYF.

The rearrangement uses TRBV30 and TRBJ1-2; a weak D match, TRBD1 (6 bases). CDR1 and CDR2 from the germline V gene are GTSNPN and SVGIG (reference sequence). V gave up 5 bases and J gave up 1 base, with 14 bases separating them. The CDR3 covers 14 residues. The CDR3 loop is CAWGSGTLNYGYTF. In DNA, the CDR3 is TGTGCCTGGGGCTCCGGGACACTTAACTATGGCTACACCTTC.